One and the same sample provided the 27 T cell receptor beta chains below, sequenced in a study of vaccination and CD4 T cells after COVID-19. Cultured CD4+ T cell DNA was sequenced using the Oncomine TCR Beta short-read assay. TCRdb analysed the PCR reads with MiXCR anew, one entry per CDR3 protein. The sample includes thousands of distinct CDR3 sequences, approximately 38% of them seen just once. Treatment noted: approximately 10-day PBMC culture with coronavirus spike peptide pools or control peptides (ViraFEST assay). According to the study, CD4+ T cells from the unexposed donor were gathered ahead of the COVID-19 pandemic (2011-2018). The antigens for these receptors are not known. Sequenced input: CD4+ T cells from blood, cultured in vitro. The receptor source for this set is a human donor in good health.

In this sample, this clonotype turned up a few times. The rearrangement uses TRBV6-5 and TRBJ1-5, with 8 bases that match TRBD1. V trimming: 4 bases; J trimming: 2 bases; junction bases outside the gene matches: 7. The germline CDR1 and CDR2 sequences are MNHEY and SVGAGI. The CDR3 length is 16 residues. The CDR3 region has the DNA TGTGCCAGCAGTTCCCCGGACAGGGTCGGCAATCAGCCCCAGCATTTT. Its protein product is CASSSPDRVGNQPQHF.

This clonotype occurred a few times. The V call is TRBV7-7, the J call TRBJ2-3; D ambiguous. V lost 6 bases and J lost 2, with 15 bases in between. Germline V gene sequence: CDR1 SSHAT, CDR2 FNYEAQ (reference sequence). There are 15 residues in the CDR3. The CDR3, as DNA: TGTGCCAGCAGTACAATGGATGGGAACACAGATACGCAGTATTTT. The encoded protein is CASSTMDGNTDTQYF.

This chain connects TRBV4-2 to TRBJ1-2; D is perhaps TRBD1 (5 bases). The CDR3 is made up of 15 amino acids. V was clipped by 0 bases and J by 6 bases, with 14 bases between them. The germline gives CDR1 LGHNA, CDR2 YNFKEQ. Here the CDR3 reads CASSQDWGSKDGYTF. In nucleotides, the CDR3 is TGTGCCAGCAGCCAAGATTGGGGGAGTAAGGATGGCTACACCTTC.

The genes are TRBV7-9 and TRBJ1-2; 7 nucleotides align to TRBD1. The CDR3 sequence is 15 residues long. Germline V lookup: CDR1 SEHNR, CDR2 FQNEAQ (reference sequence). V was pared by 6 bases and J by 4 bases, with 11 bases of the junction left unmatched. CDR3 nucleotide sequence: TGTGCCAGCAGTCCTACAGGGGAAGCGATCTATGGCTACACCTTC. Protein product: CASSPTGEAIYGYTF.

As DNA, the CDR3 is TGTGCCAGCAGCTTCGGGACTAGGCCTAACAATGAGCAGTTCTTC. Translated, it gives CASSFGTRPNNEQFF. The chain links TRBV11-2 to TRBJ2-1, with 8 bases identical to TRBD2. The length of the CDR3 is 15 residues. In germline, CDR1 is SGHAT, CDR2 FQNNGV. V dropped 3 bases and J dropped 5; count of bases not matched to a gene: 6.

This clonotype has just a few counts. The chain couples TRBV2 to TRBJ2-1; D is perhaps TRBD2 (5 bases). The V end lost 6 bases, the J end lost 4 bases, and 19 bases lay between the germline ends. This CDR3 region has 16 residues. Germline CDR1 reads SNHLY; CDR2 reads FYNNEI. CDR3 sequence: CASSSRGQQSYNEQFF. DNA for the CDR3: TGTGCCAGCAGCTCCCGAGGGCAGCAGAGTTACAATGAGCAGTTCTTC. The full variable domain, completed using reference TRBV2 and TRBJ2-1, is EPEVTQTPSHQVTQMGQEVILRCVPISNHLYFYWYRQILGQKVEFLVSFYNNEISEKSEIFDDQFSVERPDGSNFTLKIRSTKLEDSAMYFCASSSRGQQSYNEQFFGPGTRLTVL.

This sequence joins TRBV23-1 and TRBJ1-2; a possible D gene is TRBD1 (5 bases). TRBV23-1 is treated as an ORF (open reading frame) with a function not yet certain. The CDR3 is 16 amino acids. Trimming removed 2 bases at V and 3 bases at J, with 16 bases between. The CDR3, as DNA: TGCGCCAGCAGTCAAGTTGTCAGGGAAAGGGACTATGGCTACACCTTC. It is translated as CASSQVVRERDYGYTF.

Only a few counts were recorded for this clonotype. The chain links TRBV7-8 to TRBJ2-1; D gene ambiguous. Germline-derived CDR1 and CDR2 are SGHVS and FQNEAQ. V lost 6 bases and J lost 4, with 13 bases in between. The length of the CDR3 is 14 residues. CDR3 nucleotide sequence: TGTGCCAGCAGGTCTAGTACGATATACAATGAGCAGTTCTTC. It specifies CASRSSTIYNEQFF. Using reference TRBV7-8 and TRBJ2-1 for the parts outside the CDR3, the full variable domain is GAGVSQSPRYKVAKRGQDVALRCDPISGHVSLFWYQQALGQGPEFLTYFQNEAQLDKSGLPSDRFFAERPEGSVSTLKIQRTQQEDSAVYLCASRSSTIYNEQFFGPGTRLTVL.

The chain employs TRBV20-1 and TRBJ2-1, with TRBD2 identical over 8 bases. The CDR3 extends over 15 amino acids. Germline V gene sequence: CDR1 DFQATT, CDR2 SNEGSKA (reference sequence). The CDR3 spells CSRPGVLAGINEQFF. The CDR3, as DNA: TGCAGCCGCCCCGGAGTGCTAGCGGGTATCAATGAGCAGTTCTTC.

In this sample, this clonotype turned up a few times. The chain recombines TRBV30 with TRBJ1-5, with D unclear. CDR3 size: 11 residues. CDR1 is GTSNPN and CDR2 is SVGIG in the germline V gene (reference sequence). The V and J ends lost 3 bases and 9 bases respectively, with 9 bases between them. The CDR3 is CAWSALGPQHF. The CDR3 DNA is TGTGCCTGGAGCGCTCTGGGGCCCCAGCATTTT.

V is TRBV4-3 and J is TRBJ2-1, with 10 bases matching TRBD2. Trimming at V came to 6 bases and at J to 9 bases, leaving 11 bases not matched to a gene. This CDR3 is built from 15 residues. CDR1 and CDR2 (germline): LGHNA, YSLEER. For the CDR3, the DNA is TGCGCCAGCAGTAGAGCAGCGGGGGGGCCCCCTGAGCAGTTCTTC. This sequence encodes CASSRAAGGPPEQFF.

In this sample, this clonotype turned up a few times. The chain has TRBV20-1 and TRBJ2-7; TRBD1 matches at 7 bases. The CDR3 loop spans 16 amino acids. With 0 bases clipped from V and 3 bases from J, the junction kept 11 bases outside the gene matches. From germline, CDR1 is DFQATT and CDR2 SNEGSKA (reference sequence). Here the CDR3 reads CSARDLLQGSGYEQYF. The CDR3, as DNA: TGCAGTGCTAGAGATCTTCTACAGGGGTCAGGCTACGAGCAGTACTTC.

V usage is TRBV2 and J usage is TRBJ1-5; D is unresolved. The CDR3 consists of 15 residues. CDR1 is SNHLY, CDR2 FYNNEI, per germline. The V gene lost 8 bases and the J gene lost 4 bases, with 18 bases spanning the gap. In DNA form, the CDR3 reads TGTGCCAGCCAAGGGCTCCGAGTAGGGAATCAGCCCCAGCATTTT. Its protein product is CASQGLRVGNQPQHF.

The V and J genes are TRBV7-2 and TRBJ2-3; 9 nucleotides agree with TRBD2. Germline values: CDR1 SGHTA, CDR2 FQGNSA. Trimming at V came to 4 bases and at J to 7 bases, leaving 12 bases not matched to a gene. The CDR3 consists of 16 residues. The CDR3 region is CASSSWTSEAPHTQYF. Here the CDR3 DNA reads TGTGCCAGCAGCTCCTGGACTAGCGAGGCCCCGCATACGCAGTATTTT.

This clonotype has only a few counts. This chain links TRBV20-1 with TRBJ2-3; 11 positions match TRBD2. Trimming cost V 6 bases and J 0 bases; bases outside gene matches: 5. This CDR3 is 15 amino acids long. Germline V gene sequence: CDR1 DFQATT, CDR2 SNEGSKA (reference sequence). The CDR3 region has the DNA TGCAGTGCCCTGACTAGCGGGAAGAGCACAGATACGCAGTATTTT. Protein product: CSALTSGKSTDTQYF.

V is TRBV11-3 and J is TRBJ2-1, with TRBD2 matching over 10 bases. Germline CDR1 reads SGHNT; CDR2 reads YENEEA. V lost 1 base and J lost 0; bases outside the gene matches: 0. The CDR3 spans 16 residues. In DNA, the CDR3 is TGTGCCAGCAGCTTAGTAGCGGGGGGCTCCTACAATGAGCAGTTCTTC. Its protein is CASSLVAGGSYNEQFF.

The rearrangement joins TRBV11-3 to TRBJ2-1, with a possible D match to TRBD2 (5 bases). This CDR3 spans 16 amino acids. CDR1 and CDR2 (germline): SGHNT, YENEEA. V was shortened by 0 bases and J by 9 bases, with 18 bases between the two germline ends. The chain's CDR3 is CASSLDPAARGGEQFF. The DNA for the CDR3 is TGTGCCAGCAGCTTAGATCCGGCTGCTCGGGGTGGTGAGCAGTTCTTC. Full variable domain (outside the CDR3, taken from reference TRBV11-3 and TRBJ2-1): EAGVVQSPRYKIIEKKQPVAFWCNPISGHNTLYWYLQNLGQGPELLIRYENEEAVDDSQLPKDRFSAERLKGVDSTLKIQPAELGDSAVYLCASSLDPAARGGEQFFGPGTRLTVL.

The genes are TRBV27 and TRBJ1-3; TRBD1 matches at 8 bases. V was clipped by 2 bases and J by 4 bases; unmatched bases: 4. The CDR3 is 15 residues long. In germline, CDR1 is MNHEY, CDR2 SMNVEV (reference sequence). The CDR3 nucleotides read TGTGCCAGCAGTTTAGCAGGGGGCCGAGGAAACACCATATATTTT. Protein: CASSLAGGRGNTIYF.

The rearrangement uses TRBV12-3 or TRBV12-4 and TRBJ1-1, with a weak D call TRBD1 (6 bases). The V gene lost 4 bases and the J gene lost 1 base, with 13 bases spanning the gap. The CDR3 loop spans 15 amino acids. CDR3 residues: CASSSQGRGNTEAFF. The CDR3 DNA sequence: TGTGCCAGCAGTTCACAGGGCAGGGGGAACACTGAAGCTTTCTTT.

The chain employs TRBV5-8 and TRBJ2-1, with D unresolved. The CDR3 has 15 residues. In germline, CDR1 is SGHTS, CDR2 YDEGEE. Trimming stripped 0 bases from V and 7 bases from J, with 14 bases between. CDR3 DNA: TGTGCCAGCAGCTTGGCCTTGGGGTCGCGGAATGAGCAGTTCTTC. The encoded protein is CASSLALGSRNEQFF.

This clonotype was seen a handful of times. This sequence joins TRBV6-1 and TRBJ2-3; the D is unclear. Germline V gene sequence: CDR1 MNHNS, CDR2 SASEGT. The ends were cut back, 6 bases at V and 2 bases at J, with 12 bases in the middle. The CDR3 is 14 residues long. CDR3 sequence reads: CASRLLPSTDTQYF. CDR3 bases: TGTGCCAGCAGACTTCTTCCGTCCACAGATACGCAGTATTTT.

The chain has TRBV27 and TRBJ2-1, with D perhaps assigned TRBD1 or TRBD2 (5 bases each). This CDR3 comprises 13 residues. From germline, CDR1 is MNHEY and CDR2 SMNVEV (reference sequence). V shed 6 bases and J shed 6 bases, with 12 bases lying between them. Here the CDR3 DNA reads TGTGCCAGCAGAAAGGCTGGGGGCAATGAGCAGTTCTTC. Encoded protein: CASRKAGGNEQFF.

The chain joins TRBV2 to TRBJ1-6; tentative D call: TRBD1 (6 bases). The CDR3 spans 18 residues. Per the germline V gene, CDR1 is SNHLY and CDR2 is FYNNEI. Trimming pared 1 base from V and 0 bases from J, leaving 13 bases between. The chain's CDR3 is CASSEGQAMSSYNSPLHF. The CDR3 region has the DNA TGTGCCAGCAGTGAAGGACAGGCGATGAGCTCCTATAATTCACCCCTCCACTTT.

This clonotype turned up a few times. The chain combines TRBV7-2 with TRBJ1-6; 9 bases line up with TRBD1. The CDR3 consists of 14 residues. The germline CDR1 and CDR2 sequences are SGHTA and FQGNSA. The V segment lost 6 bases and the J segment 7 bases; nucleotides outside the gene matches: 4. This CDR3 reads CASRRDRGNSPLHF. The CDR3 DNA sequence: TGTGCCAGCAGAAGAGACAGGGGGAATTCACCCCTCCACTTT.

This clonotype has just a few counts. V usage is TRBV27 and J usage is TRBJ1-6; TRBD1 aligns across 8 bases. This CDR3 is 17 amino acids long. J was trimmed by 11 bases and V by 3 bases; bases with no gene match: 15. The V gene's germline CDR1 is MNHEY and CDR2 SMNVEV (reference sequence). In DNA form, the CDR3 reads TGTGCCAGCAGTTTCACCCGGACCGGGACAGGCATCCCACCCCTCCACTTT. Protein sequence: CASSFTRTGTGIPPLHF.

This clonotype was seen more than once but under ten times. This chain connects TRBV10-3 to TRBJ2-7, with 7 bases that match TRBD1. Germline loops: CDR1 ENHRY, CDR2 SYGVKD. The CDR3 loop spans 12 amino acids. With V trimmed by 7 bases and J by 0 bases, 0 bases remained unmatched. The CDR3 protein is CAIKGASYEQYF. The CDR3 region has the DNA TGTGCCATCAAGGGGGCCTCCTACGAGCAGTACTTC.

The V and J genes are TRBV10-3 and TRBJ1-6; unclear D gene. This CDR3 comprises 14 residues. V lost 2 bases to trimming and J lost 5 bases, with 7 bases between them. Germline values: CDR1 ENHRY, CDR2 SYGVKD. The CDR3 loop is CAISEHSNNSPLHF. In nucleotides, the CDR3 is TGTGCCATCAGTGAGCACAGCAATAATTCACCCCTCCACTTT.